Shown below are 4 T cell receptor beta chains from a single sample sequenced in a study of T cells after yellow fever vaccination. TCRdb reanalysed the 5' RACE reads using MiXCR and keeps one entry per CDR3 protein. The sample consists of 500,000 to 550,000 distinct CDR3 sequences, less than 25% of them appearing once. This sample comprised PBMCs, obtained 20 to 25 days after the first yellow fever vaccination. Receptors originate from a man aged 18 to 30 who received the YFV17D yellow fever vaccine.

The CDR3 region has the DNA TGTGCCAGCAGCTCAGGACTAGCGGGGGGGCAGCCAGATACGCAGTATTTT. Amino acids: CASSSGLAGGQPDTQYF. This chain connects TRBV7-2 to TRBJ2-3, with 15 bases lining up with TRBD2. The CDR3 length is 17 residues. CDR1 and CDR2 from the germline V gene are SGHTA and FQGNSA. V gave up 4 bases and J gave up 4 bases; unmatched junction bases: 6.

J is TRBJ1-6 and V is TRBV7-8; no definite D call. CDR1 and CDR2 from the germline V gene are SGHVS and FQNEAQ. V was cut by 1 base and J by 3 bases, with 7 bases left in between. The CDR3 has 15 residues. The CDR3 DNA reads TGTGCCAGCAGCTTAGACCTGAACTATAATTCACCCCTCCACTTT. Its translation: CASSLDLNYNSPLHF.

CDR3 nucleotides: TGCGCCAGCAGCCAAGATCGGGCAGACACCGGGGAGCTGTTTTTT. Its translation: CASSQDRADTGELFF. The chain joins TRBV4-3 to TRBJ2-2; D ambiguous. This CDR3 comprises 15 residues. Trimming took off 0 bases at V and 3 bases at J, with 8 bases between the two ends. The V gene's germline CDR1 is LGHNA and CDR2 YSLEER.

The CDR3 sequence: CASSLSLGSRTEAFF. For the CDR3, the DNA is TGTGCCAGCAGTTTATCTCTTGGAAGCCGCACTGAAGCTTTCTTT. The rearrangement joins TRBV27 to TRBJ1-1; no clear D gene. Trimming took off 0 bases at V and 4 bases at J, with 12 bases between the two ends. There are 15 residues in the CDR3. The germline gives CDR1 MNHEY, CDR2 SMNVEV (reference sequence).